The source of this T cell receptor (beta chain) is a study of human T cells and chemical hapten exposure. Study-level points and caveats: Patch test score rose with PT1 expanded TCRs, significant at 8, 16, 32, not 4.

Time point here: patch test 2, 6 weeks after DPC sensitization. Treatment here: therapeutic diphenylcyclopropenone sensitization with weekly scalp DPC. Extraction yielded total RNA from whole blood (unfractionated). For the library, individual cDNA molecules each received unique molecular identifiers. TCRdb fed the RACE reads into MiXCR, producing one record per CDR3 protein. The sample contains 350,000 to 400,000 distinct CDR3 sequences, over 6% of which appear only once. In germline, CDR1 is MNHEY, CDR2 SMNVEV (reference sequence). The CDR3 has 15 amino acids. After removal of 2 bases from V and 6 bases from J, the junction contained 9 bases not matched to a gene. This clonotype has only a few counts. Its antigen is unidentified.

The material sequenced was whole blood, taken in connection with sensitization to the hapten diphenylcyclopropenone (DPC). The rearrangement links TRBV27 to TRBJ2-7; the match to TRBD1 covers 8 bases. The receptor's source is a woman between 18 and 29 years old with alopecia areata. Some clones in this sample may be carry-over from other donors' samples. CDR3 in DNA: TGTGCCAGCAGTTTACAGGGGGCTGGGGGGTCCGAGCAGTACTTC. This encodes CASSLQGAGGSEQYF.